The rows below give T cell receptor beta chains drawn from one sample of a study of identical twins. A single record per CDR3 protein comes from TCRdb applying MiXCR to the 5' RACE reads. The sample shows 1.5 million to 2 million distinct CDR3 sequences, less than 35% of them seen only once. The sample consisted of cord blood. Source of these receptors: a newborn girl in good health. Both conserved end residues are part of each CDR3. Fields, in order: clone size, V gene, D gene, J gene, CDR3 protein, CDR3 DNA. D genes are given only for firm matches. Where a row states a size, it is once, few, many or the class of an expanded clone; other rows omit it.

clone size: few
V gene: TRBV7-2
D gene: TRBD2
J gene: TRBJ2-3
CDR3 protein: CASSLSTGTSGSPHTDTQYF
CDR3 DNA: TGTGCCAGCAGCTTATCTACCGGGACTAGCGGGAGTCCTCACACAGATACGCAGTATTTT

clone size: many
V gene: TRBV4-2
D gene: TRBD2
J gene: TRBJ2-7
CDR3 protein: CASSQDGTSYEQYF
CDR3 DNA: TGTGCCAGCAGCCAAGATGGGACTAGCTACGAGCAGTACTTC

clone size: .
V gene: TRBV20-1
D gene: TRBD2
J gene: TRBJ2-2
CDR3 protein: CSAMRGSNTGELFF
CDR3 DNA: TGCAGTGCTATGCGGGGGTCGAACACCGGGGAGCTGTTTTTT

clone size: few
V gene: TRBV20-1
D gene: TRBD2
J gene: TRBJ2-7
CDR3 protein: CSARRGLAGDEQYF
CDR3 DNA: TGCAGTGCTAGAAGGGGGCTAGCGGGAGACGAGCAGTACTTC

clone size: .
V gene: TRBV18
D gene: TRBD2
J gene: TRBJ2-1
CDR3 protein: CASFPGLAGGTSYNEQFF
CDR3 DNA: TGTGCCAGCTTTCCGGGACTAGCGGGAGGTACCTCCTACAATGAGCAGTTCTTC

clone size: few
V gene: TRBV28
D gene: TRBD2
J gene: TRBJ2-7
CDR3 protein: CASSTSGETYEQYF
CDR3 DNA: TGTGCCAGCAGTACTAGCGGTGAAACCTACGAGCAGTACTTC

clone size: few
V gene: TRBV20-1
D gene: TRBD2
J gene: TRBJ2-1
CDR3 protein: CSAGRTSGRSYNEQFF
CDR3 DNA: TGCAGTGCCGGGAGGACTAGCGGGAGGTCCTACAATGAGCAGTTCTTC

clone size: few
V gene: TRBV29-1
D gene: TRBD1
J gene: TRBJ2-5
CDR3 protein: CSVERQGAETQYF
CDR3 DNA: TGCAGCGTTGAGCGGCAGGGGGCAGAGACCCAGTACTTC

clone size: few
V gene: TRBV20-1
D gene: .
J gene: TRBJ2-3
CDR3 protein: CSAWTYTDTQYF
CDR3 DNA: TGCAGTGCTTGGACGTACACAGATACGCAGTATTTT

clone size: .
V gene: TRBV2
D gene: .
J gene: TRBJ2-5
CDR3 protein: CASKGLPNEQYF
CDR3 DNA: TGCGCCAGCAAGGGACTCCCCAATGAGCAGTACTTC

clone size: .
V gene: TRBV4-1
D gene: .
J gene: TRBJ1-1
CDR3 protein: CASSGLGREAFF
CDR3 DNA: TGCGCCAGCAGCGGGCTAGGCAGGGAAGCTTTCTTT

clone size: .
V gene: TRBV6-5
D gene: .
J gene: TRBJ1-1
CDR3 protein: CASSYWPWGGDSMNTEAFF
CDR3 DNA: TGTGCCAGCAGTTACTGGCCCTGGGGGGGTGATAGCATGAACACTGAAGCTTTCTTT

clone size: .
V gene: TRBV21-1
D gene: .
J gene: TRBJ2-3
CDR3 protein: CASSKEGQGDTQYF
CDR3 DNA: TGTGCCAGCAGCAAAGAGGGACAGGGGGATACGCAGTATTTT

clone size: .
V gene: TRBV29-1
D gene: .
J gene: TRBJ1-2
CDR3 protein: CSVGTLLPNYGYTF
CDR3 DNA: TGCAGCGTTGGGACACTTCTCCCTAACTATGGCTACACCTTC

clone size: few
V gene: TRBV27
D gene: .
J gene: TRBJ2-1
CDR3 protein: CASSFPGRGSNEQFF
CDR3 DNA: TGTGCCAGCAGTTTTCCGGGAAGGGGGTCCAATGAGCAGTTCTTC

clone size: .
V gene: TRBV7-9
D gene: TRBD2
J gene: TRBJ2-3
CDR3 protein: CASSARTSGTSTDTQYF
CDR3 DNA: TGTGCCAGCAGCGCCAGGACTAGCGGCACTAGCACAGATACGCAGTATTTT

clone size: few
V gene: TRBV11-3
D gene: TRBD1
J gene: TRBJ2-2
CDR3 protein: CASSRGTVNTGELFF
CDR3 DNA: TGTGCCAGCAGCCGAGGGACAGTCAACACCGGGGAGCTGTTTTTT

clone size: .
V gene: TRBV11-2
D gene: .
J gene: TRBJ2-3
CDR3 protein: CASSLDQRGGGTDTQYF
CDR3 DNA: TGTGCCAGCAGCTTAGATCAACGTGGCGGGGGCACAGATACGCAGTATTTT

clone size: few
V gene: TRBV12-3/TRBV12-4
D gene: .
J gene: TRBJ2-4
CDR3 protein: CASSFSGVGNIQYF
CDR3 DNA: TGTGCCAGCAGTTTCTCCGGGGTGGGAAACATTCAGTACTTC

clone size: .
V gene: TRBV2
D gene: .
J gene: TRBJ2-1
CDR3 protein: CASSNRNEQFF
CDR3 DNA: TGTGCCAGCAGTAATAGGAATGAGCAGTTCTTC

clone size: few
V gene: TRBV20-1
D gene: TRBD1
J gene: TRBJ2-3
CDR3 protein: CSAFRQGPSPGDTQYF
CDR3 DNA: TGCAGTGCTTTTAGACAGGGCCCTTCCCCGGGAGATACGCAGTATTTT

clone size: few
V gene: TRBV28
D gene: TRBD1
J gene: TRBJ2-7
CDR3 protein: CASSTPGTGFGEQYF
CDR3 DNA: TGTGCCAGCAGTACTCCCGGGACAGGGTTTGGCGAGCAGTACTTC

clone size: once
V gene: TRBV20-1
D gene: .
J gene: TRBJ2-1
CDR3 protein: CSARERRYNEQFF
CDR3 DNA: TGCAGTGCTAGAGAGCGGAGATACAATGAGCAGTTCTTC

clone size: .
V gene: TRBV6-1
D gene: .
J gene: TRBJ1-4
CDR3 protein: CASSEFRGAGEKLFF
CDR3 DNA: TGTGCCAGCAGTGAATTTCGGGGGGCAGGAGAAAAACTGTTTTTT

clone size: few
V gene: TRBV27
D gene: .
J gene: TRBJ2-1
CDR3 protein: CASSLSYPHPSYNEQFF
CDR3 DNA: TGTGCCAGCAGTTTATCTTACCCCCATCCCTCCTACAATGAGCAGTTCTTC

clone size: .
V gene: TRBV21-1
D gene: .
J gene: TRBJ2-7
CDR3 protein: CASSKADGGLAYEQYF
CDR3 DNA: TGTGCCAGCAGCAAAGCTGACGGGGGCCTCGCCTACGAGCAGTACTTC

clone size: .
V gene: TRBV7-2
D gene: TRBD2
J gene: TRBJ2-7
CDR3 protein: CASSPVAGGYEQYF
CDR3 DNA: TGTGCCAGCAGCCCAGTAGCGGGAGGCTACGAGCAGTACTTC

clone size: .
V gene: TRBV12-3/TRBV12-4
D gene: .
J gene: TRBJ2-3
CDR3 protein: CASSLGGTDSTDTEYF
CDR3 DNA: TGTGCCAGCAGTTTGGGCGGGACTGACAGCACAGATACGGAGTATTTT

clone size: .
V gene: TRBV11-2
D gene: TRBD2
J gene: TRBJ2-7
CDR3 protein: CASSLAGTINYEQYF
CDR3 DNA: TGTGCCAGCAGCTTAGCCGGGACTATCAACTACGAGCAGTACTTC

clone size: .
V gene: TRBV20-1
D gene: .
J gene: TRBJ1-6
CDR3 protein: CSAGGQGRGNSPLHF
CDR3 DNA: TGCAGTGCCGGAGGTCAGGGGCGCGGTAATTCACCCCTCCACTTT